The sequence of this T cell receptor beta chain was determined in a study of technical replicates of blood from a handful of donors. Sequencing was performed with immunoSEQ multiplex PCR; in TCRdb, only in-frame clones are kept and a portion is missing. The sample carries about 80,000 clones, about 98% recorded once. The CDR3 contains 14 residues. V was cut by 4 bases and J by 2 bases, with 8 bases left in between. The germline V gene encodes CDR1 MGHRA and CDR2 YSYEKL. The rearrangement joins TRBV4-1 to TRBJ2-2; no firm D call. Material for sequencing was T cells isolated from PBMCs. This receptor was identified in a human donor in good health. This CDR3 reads CASSPNFNTGELFF. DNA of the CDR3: TGCGCCAGCAGCCCAAACTTCAACACCGGGGAGCTGTTTTTT.